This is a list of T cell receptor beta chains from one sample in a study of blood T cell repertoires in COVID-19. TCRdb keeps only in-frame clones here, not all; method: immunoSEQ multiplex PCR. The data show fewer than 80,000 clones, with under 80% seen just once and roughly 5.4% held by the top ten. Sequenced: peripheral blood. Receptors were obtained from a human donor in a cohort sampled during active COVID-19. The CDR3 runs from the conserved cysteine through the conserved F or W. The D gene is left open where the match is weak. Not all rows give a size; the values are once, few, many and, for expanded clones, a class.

TGTGCCAGCAGTACCCCAGGAACAGGGGGGTACGAGCAGTACTTC | CASSTPGTGGYEQYF | TRBV7-9 | TRBD1 | . | 15 | TRBJ2-7
TGCGCCAGCAGCTCCGGGTACACCGGGGAGCTGTTTTTT | CASSSGYTGELFF | TRBV5-1 | . | . | 13 | TRBJ2-2
TGTGCCAGCAGCTTACGGTCTAGAGTCTACGAGCAGTACTTC | CASSLRSRVYEQYF | TRBV11-2 | . | many | 14 | TRBJ2-7
TGTGCCACCAGTGTACCGCTAGCGGGGGGGCTAGGGTACATTCAGTACTTC | CATSVPLAGGLGYIQYF | TRBV24-1 | TRBD2 | . | 17 | TRBJ2-4
TGTGCCAGCAACCGGGGGTCTCTTCTGAACACTGAAGCTTTCTTT | CASNRGSLLNTEAFF | TRBV5-6 | . | . | 15 | TRBJ1-1
TGTGCCAGCAGCCAAGAAAGTTGGGACAGGGTCAACCGTGAAGCTTTCTTT | CASSQESWDRVNREAFF | TRBV4-2 | TRBD1 | . | 17 | TRBJ1-1
TGCGCCAGCAGCTTCAAGCCTCAGGGTAAGCCTGAAGCTTTCTTT | CASSFKPQGKPEAFF | TRBV5-1 | . | . | 15 | TRBJ1-1
TGTGCCAGCAGTTACCTTTTAGGACAGGGAGGCACAGATACGCAGTATTTT | CASSYLLGQGGTDTQYF | TRBV6-2/TRBV6-3 | TRBD1 | . | 17 | TRBJ2-3
TGCAGCGTTCGGGCAGGGGGCTCTCTCTCTGGAAACACCATATATTTT | CSVRAGGSLSGNTIYF | TRBV29-1 | TRBD1 | . | 16 | TRBJ1-3
TGTGCCAGCAGGTTGAGCTCCTATAATTCACCCCTCCACTTT | CASRLSSYNSPLHF | TRBV28 | . | . | 14 | TRBJ1-6
TGTGCCAGCAGCCAAATGACAGGGAGAAATGAAAAACTGTTTTTT | CASSQMTGRNEKLFF | TRBV11-2 | TRBD1 | . | 15 | TRBJ1-4
TGTGCCAGCAGCGTCACTAGCGGGGGGGCCTGGGAGCAGTTCTTC | CASSVTSGGAWEQFF | TRBV9 | TRBD2 | . | 15 | TRBJ2-1
TGCGCCAGCAGCCAAGGACAGGGGCGGTGGACCGGGGAGCTGTTTTTT | CASSQGQGRWTGELFF | TRBV4-1 | TRBD1 | . | 16 | TRBJ2-2
TGTGCCAGCAGTTCAAAGGTACGCACAGGCACAGATACGCAGTATTTT | CASSSKVRTGTDTQYF | TRBV28 | . | . | 16 | TRBJ2-3
TGCGCCAGCAGCTTGGCAGAAAATAATTCACCCCTCCACTTT | CASSLAENNSPLHF | TRBV5-1 | . | . | 14 | TRBJ1-6
TGTGCCAGCAGTCACAGGTTTCTAGCGGGGGTATACGGAAATACGCAGTATTTT | CASSHRFLAGVYGNTQYF | TRBV27 | TRBD2 | once | 18 | TRBJ2-3
TGTGCCAGCAGCCAAGAGAGAACAGGGACCTATGGCTACACCTTC | CASSQERTGTYGYTF | TRBV3-1/TRBV3-2 | . | few | 15 | TRBJ1-2
TGTGCCACCAGCAGAGAACAGGCAGGGTACATGTCTTCTATGGATGAGCAGTTCTTC | CATSREQAGYMSSMDEQFF | TRBV15 | . | once | 19 | TRBJ2-1